The 21 T cell receptor beta chains below all came from one sample that was sequenced in a study of blood T cell repertoires in COVID-19. TCRdb keeps only in-frame clones here, not all; method: immunoSEQ multiplex PCR. The table includes 100,000 to 150,000 clones, 81% detected once. The material sequenced was peripheral blood. These receptors originate from a man under 40 with COVID-19, enrolled during active disease.

The genes are TRBV2 and TRBJ1-2; maybe TRBD1 (5 bases). The CDR3 extends over 12 amino acids. The ends were cut back, 7 bases at V and 3 bases at J, with 9 bases in the middle. Germline CDR1 and CDR2: SNHLY and FYNNEI. CDR3 DNA: TGTGCCAGCACCGAGACAGACTATGGCTACACCTTC. It translates to CASTETDYGYTF.

This chain uses TRBV5-8 with TRBJ2-1; D uncertain. Germline CDR1 reads SGHTS; CDR2 reads YDEGEE. The CDR3 contains 14 residues. V was trimmed by 0 bases and J by 0 bases, leaving 4 bases between them. The CDR3 DNA reads as TGTGCCAGCAGCTTGGACACCTCCTACAATGAGCAGTTCTTC. It is translated as CASSLDTSYNEQFF.

The chain uses TRBV18 and TRBJ1-1, with no clear D. V was cut by 4 bases and J by 8 bases, with 11 bases left in between. Looked up from germline, CDR1 is KGHSH and CDR2 is LQKENI. This CDR3 has 12 amino acids. CDR3: CASSQGRQEAFF. Written as DNA, the CDR3 is TGTGCCAGCTCACAAGGCCGACAAGAAGCTTTCTTT.

The J gene is TRBJ1-1, the V gene TRBV7-9, with 7 bases matching TRBD1. V lost 4 bases and J lost 4; bases outside the gene matches: 12. The germline V gene has CDR1 SEHNR and CDR2 FQNEAQ (reference sequence). The CDR3 consists of 16 residues. In DNA form, the CDR3 reads TGTGCCAGCAGCTCATCCACGACAGGGTTAAGCACTGAAGCTTTCTTT. This encodes CASSSSTTGLSTEAFF.

This chain links TRBV28 with TRBJ2-6, with 8 bases identical to TRBD1. The CDR3 totals 18 residues. The germline V gene has CDR1 MDHEN and CDR2 SYDVKM. Trimming cost V 0 bases and J 0 bases; bases outside gene matches: 4. In DNA form, the CDR3 reads TGTGCCAGCAGTTTATGGTGGACAGGGAGCTCTGGGGCCAACGTCCTGACTTTC. It specifies CASSLWWTGSSGANVLTF.

The chain employs TRBV14 and TRBJ1-2; D is unresolved. This CDR3 spans 14 amino acids. Germline loops: CDR1 SGHDN, CDR2 FVKESK. V was trimmed by 4 bases and J by 8 bases, leaving 17 bases between them. The CDR3, as DNA: TGTGCCAGCAGCCCCTACGCCGGGGTCTTAGGCTACACCTTC. Protein: CASSPYAGVLGYTF.

The J gene is TRBJ2-7, the V gene TRBV30, with D possibly matching TRBD1 (6 bases). The germline V and J ends were trimmed by 2 bases and 5 bases, with 16 bases remaining between them. This CDR3 spans 14 amino acids. Germline V gene data show CDR1 as GTSNPN and CDR2 as SVGIG (reference sequence). The CDR3 DNA reads TGTGCCTGGAGTAGGAAACAGGGTCAGGACGAGCAGTACTTC. Translating it yields CAWSRKQGQDEQYF.

This clone was seen a handful of times. The V call is TRBV14, the J call TRBJ1-2, with 7 nucleotides matching TRBD1. Germline CDR1 reads SGHDN; CDR2 reads FVKESK. This CDR3 region has 15 residues. J gave up 6 bases and V 2 bases, and 9 bases lay outside the gene matches. The CDR3 loop reads CASSQIGTDFNGYTF. DNA of the CDR3: TGTGCCAGCAGCCAAATAGGGACAGACTTCAATGGCTACACCTTC.

The gene calls are TRBV27 and TRBJ1-6; 9 nucleotides align to TRBD1. The length of the CDR3 is 14 residues. Germline lookup yields CDR1 MNHEY and CDR2 SMNVEV (reference sequence). The J segment lost 11 bases and the V segment lost 5 bases, leaving 7 bases of the junction unmatched. CDR3: CASSPWTGVTPLHF. CDR3 DNA sequence: TGTGCCAGCAGTCCCTGGACAGGGGTGACACCCCTCCACTTT.

This chain joins TRBV5-4 and TRBJ2-7; 8 positions agree with TRBD1. V lost 4 bases to trimming and J lost 1 base; unmatched junction nucleotides: 7. The CDR3 has 15 amino acids. Germline CDR1 and CDR2: SGHNT and YYREEE (reference sequence). CDR3 loop: CASSRTGQGSYEQYF. The CDR3 DNA sequence: TGTGCCAGCAGCAGGACCGGACAGGGATCCTACGAGCAGTACTTC. Together with reference TRBV5-4 and TRBJ2-7, the CDR3 gives the full variable domain: ETGVTQSPTHLIKTRGQQVTLRCSSQSGHNTVSWYQQALGQGPQFIFQYYREEENGRGNFPPRFSGLQFPNYSSELNVNALELDDSALYLCASSRTGQGSYEQYFGPGTRLTVT.

The chain has TRBV7-9 and TRBJ1-6; the match to TRBD1 covers 7 bases. Germline assignment: CDR1 SEHNR and CDR2 FQNEAQ (reference sequence). With V trimmed by 5 bases and J by 6 bases, 7 bases remained unmatched. This CDR3 contains 15 residues. CDR3 sequence: CASSPTGAVNSPLHF. The CDR3 region has the DNA TGTGCCAGCAGCCCCACAGGGGCAGTTAATTCACCCCTCCACTTT.

The chain carries TRBV19 and TRBJ2-3; D is perhaps TRBD2 (6 bases). This CDR3 comprises 15 residues. V gave up 7 bases and J gave up 4 bases, with 18 bases separating them. CDR1 and CDR2 from the germline V gene are LNHDA and SQIVND (reference sequence). CDR3 sequence: CASISGREAADTQYF. CDR3 DNA sequence: TGTGCCAGTATTAGCGGAAGAGAAGCAGCAGATACGCAGTATTTT.

The J gene is TRBJ1-2, the V gene TRBV4-1; D is unclear. This CDR3 is 15 amino acids long. V was cut by 1 base and J by 2 bases, with 11 bases left in between. Germline CDR1 is MGHRA and CDR2 is YSYEKL. In DNA form, the CDR3 reads TGCGCCAGCAGCCAAGGTGACCCGCGGAACTATGGCTACACCTTC. It encodes CASSQGDPRNYGYTF.

The CDR3 coding sequence is TGCGCCAGCAGCCAAGAGTTATCGTCTGGAAACACCATATATTTT. It yields the protein CASSQELSSGNTIYF. The rearrangement uses TRBV4-3 and TRBJ1-3; D unclear. The ends were cut back, 0 bases at V and 1 base at J, with 7 bases in the middle. This CDR3 contains 15 residues. Germline-derived CDR1 and CDR2 are LGHNA and YSLEER.

J is TRBJ2-2 and V is TRBV6-5; 7 bases match TRBD1. The CDR3 runs 14 residues. V gave up 5 bases and J gave up 3 bases; unmatched junction bases: 3. The germline V gene has CDR1 MNHEY and CDR2 SVGAGI. The CDR3 DNA is TGTGCCAGCAGTAGGGGGCAAGACACCGGGGAGCTGTTTTTT. It is translated as CASSRGQDTGELFF.

This clone was picked up one time. This sequence joins TRBV19 and TRBJ2-1, with 9 bases aligning to TRBD2. This CDR3 contains 16 residues. The V segment lost 9 bases and the J segment 9 bases; nucleotides outside the gene matches: 18. Germline-derived CDR1 and CDR2 are LNHDA and SQIVND (reference sequence). DNA of the CDR3: TGTGCCAGCCTCGACGTAGCGGGAGACTCGCGGGCTGAGCAGTTCTTC. It codes for CASLDVAGDSRAEQFF.

This chain links TRBV4-2 with TRBJ1-5, with D maybe TRBD1 (6 bases). The germline gives CDR1 LGHNA, CDR2 YNFKEQ. This CDR3 has 13 residues. Trimming shortened V by 6 bases and J by 5 bases, and 11 bases separated the two germline ends. CDR3 region: CASSRRTDQPQHF. The CDR3 DNA follows: TGTGCCAGCAGTCGTAGGACAGATCAGCCCCAGCATTTT.

The chain couples TRBV28 to TRBJ1-2; TRBD1 matches at 10 bases. Germline assignment: CDR1 MDHEN and CDR2 SYDVKM. The J segment lost 3 bases and the V segment lost 5 bases, leaving 6 bases of the junction unmatched. The CDR3 is 15 amino acids. CDR3 sequence: CASSDRGLGDYGYTF. CDR3 sequence (DNA): TGTGCCAGCAGTGACAGGGGGCTAGGGGACTATGGCTACACCTTC.

The chain links TRBV3-1 (or the pseudogene TRBV3-2) to TRBJ2-1; TRBD2 matches 11 bases. The CDR3 covers 17 residues. Germline V gene lookup returns CDR1 LGHDT and CDR2 YNNKEL (reference sequence). Germline trimming cut 6 bases from V and 1 base from J; bases unmatched to any gene: 8. The CDR3 sequence: CASRGGTSGSSYNEQFF. The CDR3 nucleotides are TGTGCCAGCAGAGGAGGGACTAGCGGAAGTTCCTACAATGAGCAGTTCTTC.

CDR3 coding DNA: TGTGCCAATTCGTCGGGGGTAGAGCAGTTCTTC. This gives the protein CANSSGVEQFF. The chain links TRBV27 to TRBJ2-1; perhaps TRBD2 as D (6 bases). This CDR3 is 11 amino acids long. V was clipped by 10 bases and J by 10 bases, with 14 bases between them. Germline V gene data show CDR1 as MNHEY and CDR2 as SMNVEV (reference sequence).

The genes are TRBV28 and TRBJ2-7; a weak D match, TRBD2 (6 bases). V gave up 7 bases and J gave up 6 bases, with 13 bases separating them. Germline values: CDR1 MDHEN, CDR2 SYDVKM. This CDR3 comprises 12 residues. CDR3 nucleotide sequence: TGTGCCAGCAATGGAAGGGGACTCGAGCAGTACTTC. It encodes CASNGRGLEQYF.